This T cell receptor (beta chain) was observed in a study of T-cell reconstitution after alpha-beta-depleted transplantation in children. The CDR3 runs 14 residues. Trimming removed 6 bases at V and 1 base at J, with 12 bases between. Per the germline V gene, CDR1 is SNHLY and CDR2 is FYNNEI. This clonotype was seen only a few times. As it was prepared, the TCRbeta library received unique molecular identifiers. TCRdb processed the PCR reads anew with MiXCR; each CDR3 protein has one entry. The table lists about 500,000 distinct CDR3 sequences, around a third of them singletons. Specimen: PBMCs from the stem cell graft donor, collected from the stem cell graft. The chain is built from TRBV2 and TRBJ1-1, with D possibly TRBD1 on 6 matching bases. This clonotype was obtained from a human donor who donated a stem cell graft to a child with aplastic anemia. Written as DNA, the CDR3 is TGTGCCAGCAGGCCTCAGGGGAGGAACACTGAAGCTTTCTTT. Its translation: CASRPQGRNTEAFF. The variable domain in full, completed from reference TRBV2 and TRBJ1-1, reads EPEVTQTPSHQVTQMGQEVILRCVPISNHLYFYWYRQILGQKVEFLVSFYNNEISEKSEIFDDQFSVERPDGSNFTLKIRSTKLEDSAMYFCASRPQGRNTEAFFGQGTRLTVV.